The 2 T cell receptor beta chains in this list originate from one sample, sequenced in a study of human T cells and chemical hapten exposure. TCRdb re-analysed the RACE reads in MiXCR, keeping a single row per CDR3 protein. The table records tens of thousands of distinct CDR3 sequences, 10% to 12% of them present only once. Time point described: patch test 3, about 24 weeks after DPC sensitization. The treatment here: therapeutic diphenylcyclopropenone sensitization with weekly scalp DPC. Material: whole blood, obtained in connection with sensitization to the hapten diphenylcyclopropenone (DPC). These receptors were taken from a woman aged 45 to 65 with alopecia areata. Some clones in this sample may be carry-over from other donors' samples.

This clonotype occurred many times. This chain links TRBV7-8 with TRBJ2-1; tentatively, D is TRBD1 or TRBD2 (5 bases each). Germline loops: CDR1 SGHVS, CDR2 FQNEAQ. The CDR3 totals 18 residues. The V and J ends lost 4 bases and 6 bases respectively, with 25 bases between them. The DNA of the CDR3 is TGTGCCAGCAGCTCCCCTCGTGGGACGGATAATTACTCCAATGAGCAGTTCTTC. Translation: CASSSPRGTDNYSNEQFF.

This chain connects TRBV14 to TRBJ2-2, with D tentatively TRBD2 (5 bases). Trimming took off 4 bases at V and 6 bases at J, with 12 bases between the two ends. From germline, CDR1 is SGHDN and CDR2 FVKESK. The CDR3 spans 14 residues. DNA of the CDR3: TGTGCCAGCAGCCGATTTGCGGGCGCCGGGGAGCTGTTTTTT. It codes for CASSRFAGAGELFF.